This T cell receptor (beta chain) was sequenced during a study of beta chain features in type 1 diabetes. Findings of the study overall: The study left unresolved whether HLA type influences TCRB rearrangement. Type 1 diabetes patients had moderately but significantly shorter TCRB CDR3s in all four CD4+ subsets.

Every isolated RNA sample was fully reverse transcribed, so sequencing captured expressed TCRB transcripts. About 3.6 million reads was the average for naive, central memory and regulatory T cell samples. Clones were sequenced by immunoSEQ multiplex PCR, and TCRdb holds only the in-frame ones, with some missing. The table lists about 650,000 clones, approximately 13% of them singletons. CD4+ naive, central memory, regulatory and stem cell-like memory cells were sorted via CD45RO/CCR7/CD25/CD127/CD95/CD27. This clone was recorded only once. Antigen specificity is unknown. V was shortened by 2 bases and J by 0 bases, with 14 bases between the two germline ends. The CDR3 sequence is 16 residues long. Germline CDR1 MNHEY, CDR2 SVGAGI.

The clonotype comes from a man aged 25 to 40 with type 1 diabetes. What was sequenced was naive CD4+ T cells from blood. The J gene is TRBJ2-7, the V gene TRBV6-5; the D gene is possibly TRBD1 (6 bases). The CDR3 bases are TGTGCCAGCAGTTACGACCGGGACATCAGCTCCTACGAGCAGTACTTC. It codes for CASSYDRDISSYEQYF.